This T cell receptor beta chain was recorded in a study of cytomegalovirus exposure and HLA in healthy donors. Overall study: Tens of millions of unique TCRs from HLA-typed donors made up an early data release. General study points: Listed as cytomegalovirus-associated were over 150 TCR beta chains.

The CDR3 is 13 amino acids. Per germline, CDR1 SGDLS and CDR2 YYNGEE. V was trimmed by 3 bases and J by 1 base, leaving 7 bases between them. PCR was performed using 60 Vbeta and 13 Jbeta primers. Repertoires were generated with immunoSEQ multiplex PCR, while TCRdb's copy carries only in-frame clones and drops some. The data hold a few hundred thousand clones, with roughly 80% observed a single time. As regards this clone: The antigen is undetermined.

The rearrangement links TRBV9 to TRBJ1-2; tentatively, D is TRBD1 (6 bases). The sequencing sample was made of PBMCs. The TCR comes from a girl aged 2-15 years in good health and CMV-seronegative. CDR3 in DNA: TGTGCCAGCAGCGCGGACAGTAACTATGGCTACACCTTC. Translated: CASSADSNYGYTF.